Here is one TCR beta chain with its context. Repertoires were generated with immunoSEQ multiplex PCR, while TCRdb's copy carries only in-frame clones and drops some. The sample holds some 83,000 clones, around 91% seen once. The CDR3 is made up of 15 amino acids. Trimming left V 2 bases short and J 4 bases short, with 13 bases between. The germline gives CDR1 SGHKS, CDR2 YYEKEE (reference sequence). The source of the sample is a study of T cell responses to AZD1222 COVID-19 vaccine. This specimen was peripheral blood, taken 28 days after the second AZD1222 dose. This clonotype originated in an adult who received the AZD1222 COVID-19 vaccine. V and J are TRBV5-5 and TRBJ1-5, with D perhaps TRBD1 (5 bases). The CDR3 sequence: CASSFTGQINQPQHF. The CDR3 DNA follows: TGTGCCAGCAGCTTTACGGGGCAGATAAATCAGCCCCAGCATTTT.